This T cell receptor (beta chain) came from a study of CD8 T cells in ankylosing spondylitis. The length of the CDR3 is 12 residues. In germline, CDR1 is SGHAT, CDR2 FQNNGV. V lost 5 bases and J 4 bases, leaving 8 bases between the germline ends. Broader study findings: Reportedly, matched ankylosing spondylitis synovial fluid was significantly enriched for disease-linked clones.

Generation of TCR beta libraries employed quantitative 5'-RACE incorporating molecular barcodes. TCRdb reanalysed the 5' RACE reads using MiXCR and keeps one entry per CDR3 protein. The table shows a few hundred thousand distinct CDR3 sequences, with over 15% occurring only once. With regard to this clonotype: Its matching antigen is unknown.

V usage is TRBV11-2 and J usage is TRBJ1-1; D is unresolved. Sequencing was done on a sample of blood, either unsorted or a sorted T cell fraction (not recorded which). The TCR originated in a male donor with ankylosing spondylitis or in good health (not recorded which). The CDR3 reads CASSIIGTEAFF. DNA of the CDR3: TGTGCCAGCAGCATCATTGGCACTGAAGCTTTCTTT.